A single sample is the source of the 27 T cell receptor beta chains below, sequenced in a study of blood T cell repertoires in COVID-19. Sequencing used immunoSEQ multiplex PCR; TCRdb keeps in-frame clones, though not all of them. The sample shows 200,000 to 250,000 clones, around nine tenths of them seen only once. Material: PBMCs or T cells enriched from blood (not recorded which). All receptors derive from a young man who had recovered from COVID-19.

The J gene is TRBJ2-7, the V gene TRBV7-6; D gene ambiguous. The CDR3 has 11 residues. Germline V gene lookup returns CDR1 SGHVS and CDR2 FNYEAQ. V lost 5 bases and J 7 bases, leaving 9 bases between the germline ends. CDR3 residues: CASSPFGEQYF. The CDR3 region has the DNA TGTGCCAGCAGCCCATTCGGGGAGCAGTACTTC.

This chain connects TRBV30 to TRBJ1-2, with 8 bases lining up with TRBD1. The CDR3 has 15 residues. Germline V gene sequence: CDR1 GTSNPN, CDR2 SVGIG (reference sequence). Germline trimming cut 3 bases from V and 3 bases from J; bases unmatched to any gene: 9. CDR3 sequence reads: CAWRDIAQGDYGYTF. The DNA of the CDR3 is TGTGCCTGGAGGGATATAGCACAGGGGGACTATGGCTACACCTTC.

The chain carries TRBV5-1 and TRBJ1-6, with D possibly matching TRBD1 (6 bases). In germline, CDR1 is SGHRS, CDR2 YFSETQ. This CDR3 contains 15 residues. V was shortened by 2 bases and J by 7 bases, with 13 bases between the two germline ends. Here the CDR3 reads CASSLMGQTNSPLHF. The CDR3 DNA is TGCGCCAGCAGCTTAATGGGACAAACCAATTCACCCCTCCACTTT.

This chain uses TRBV12-3 or TRBV12-4 with TRBJ2-7; D remains ambiguous. V lost 1 base and J 3 bases, leaving 7 bases between the germline ends. CDR3 length equals 13 residues. The DNA of the CDR3 is TGTGCCAGCAGTTTAGGGCAGTACTACGAGCAGTACTTC. It yields the protein CASSLGQYYEQYF.

V and J are TRBV5-4 and TRBJ2-1; tentative D call: TRBD1 (5 bases). CDR3 size: 18 residues. V lost 3 bases and J lost 0, with 19 bases in between. Germline V lookup: CDR1 SGHNT, CDR2 YYREEE (reference sequence). CDR3 bases: TGTGCCAGCAGCTCCTATGGGGCAGGTCTCATCTCCTACAATGAGCAGTTCTTC. It is translated as CASSSYGAGLISYNEQFF.

The chain employs TRBV19 and TRBJ1-6; D may be TRBD1 (6 bases). Germline V gene lookup returns CDR1 LNHDA and CDR2 SQIVND (reference sequence). The V gene lost 6 bases and the J gene lost 3 bases, with 15 bases spanning the gap. This CDR3 is 16 amino acids long. The CDR3 is CASRNTQGSYNSPLHF. The DNA of the CDR3 is TGTGCCAGTAGAAATACACAGGGCAGCTATAATTCACCCCTCCACTTT.

V and J are TRBV20-1 and TRBJ1-3; D unclear. This CDR3 is built from 14 residues. V lost 3 bases to trimming and J lost 4 bases, with 13 bases between them. Per the germline V gene, CDR1 is DFQATT and CDR2 is SNEGSKA (reference sequence). This CDR3 reads CSASLAGKGNTIYF. The CDR3 DNA reads TGCAGTGCTAGTCTGGCAGGAAAGGGAAACACCATATATTTT.

The rearrangement uses TRBV28 and TRBJ1-1; no reliable D call. V dropped 3 bases and J dropped 1 base, with 9 bases sitting between them. Looked up from germline, CDR1 is MDHEN and CDR2 is SYDVKM. This CDR3 is 14 amino acids long. As DNA, the CDR3 is TGTGCCAGCAGTTTCAAGAACAAGAACACTGAAGCTTTCTTT. It specifies CASSFKNKNTEAFF.

This chain uses TRBV19 with TRBJ1-2; D call uncertain. The CDR3 is made up of 13 amino acids. V lost 1 base and J 6 bases, leaving 9 bases between the germline ends. CDR1 is LNHDA, CDR2 SQIVND, per germline (reference sequence). The CDR3 nucleotides are TGTGCCAGTAGTATAGCCCTCTTTAATGGCTACACCTTC. Amino acid sequence: CASSIALFNGYTF.

The CDR3 spells CATSRDYRGHGNTEAFF. The CDR3 bases are TGTGCCACCAGCAGGGATTACAGGGGACACGGGAACACTGAAGCTTTCTTT. V is TRBV15 and J is TRBJ1-1; TRBD1 aligns across 7 bases. The junction had 11 bases not matched to a gene; V was cut back by 3 bases and J by 1 base. The length of the CDR3 is 17 residues. CDR1 is LNHNV, CDR2 YYDKDF, per germline (reference sequence).

This sequence joins TRBV24-1 and TRBJ1-4; D not certain. The CDR3 runs to 14 residues. CDR1 and CDR2 (germline): KGHDR, SFDVKD. The V end was cut by 4 bases, the J end by 3 bases, with 8 bases between. The chain's CDR3 is CATSDPSANEKLFF. The CDR3 DNA is TGTGCCACCAGTGACCCCTCGGCTAATGAAAAACTGTTTTTT.

The gene calls are TRBV27 and TRBJ1-5; no firm D call. Germline CDR1 is MNHEY and CDR2 is SMNVEV (reference sequence). This CDR3 has 11 amino acids. The V gene lost 2 bases and the J gene lost 11 bases, with 7 bases spanning the gap. As DNA, the CDR3 is TGTGCCAGCAGTTTAACCCGCGCCCAGCATTTT. This translates into CASSLTRAQHF.

The rearrangement links TRBV6-5 to TRBJ1-2, with TRBD1 matching 10 bases. The CDR3 is 16 residues long. Looked up from germline, CDR1 is MNHEY and CDR2 is SVGAGI. The junction had 3 bases not matched to a gene; V was cut back by 0 bases and J by 2 bases. The CDR3 DNA is TGTGCCAGCAGTTACTCTCGACAGGGGGCGAACTATGGCTACACCTTC. Its protein is CASSYSRQGANYGYTF.

The CDR3 nucleotides read TGTGCCAGCAGCGGCGAGGTAGGGGCACCCCTCCACTTT. Translated: CASSGEVGAPLHF. This sequence joins TRBV9 and TRBJ1-6, with D possibly being TRBD1 (5 bases). Trimming took off 3 bases at V and 11 bases at J, with 12 bases between the two ends. Germline lookup yields CDR1 SGDLS and CDR2 YYNGEE. This CDR3 spans 13 amino acids.

This clone was seen only once. The chain couples TRBV6-6 to TRBJ2-7, with 8 bases fitting TRBD2. J was trimmed by 6 bases and V by 5 bases; bases with no gene match: 21. Germline V gene data show CDR1 as MNHNY and CDR2 as SVGAGI (reference sequence). The CDR3 spans 18 residues. The CDR3 loop is CASSRQTPPAAGAREQYF. CDR3 nucleotide sequence: TGTGCCAGCAGTCGACAGACCCCCCCTGCAGCGGGAGCCCGCGAGCAGTACTTC.

The genes are TRBV4-2 and TRBJ2-7; possibly TRBD1 for D (5 bases). V was clipped by 0 bases and J by 2 bases, with 11 bases between them. CDR3 length: 15 amino acids. Germline V lookup: CDR1 LGHNA, CDR2 YNFKEQ. The chain's CDR3 is CASSQDTPGTYEQYF. Written as DNA, the CDR3 is TGTGCCAGCAGCCAAGATACCCCAGGGACCTACGAGCAGTACTTC.

The table lists this clone with a few counts. The CDR3 reads CASSLSPGEGEKLFF. CDR3 nucleotides: TGTGCCAGCAGCTTGTCCCCAGGGGAGGGTGAAAAACTGTTTTTT. The rearrangement joins TRBV5-4 to TRBJ1-4; maybe TRBD1 (6 bases). Between the trimmed V and J ends, which lost 1 base and 7 bases, there was a span of 14 bases. This CDR3 contains 15 residues. Per germline, CDR1 SGHNT and CDR2 YYREEE (reference sequence).

The chain has TRBV7-9 and TRBJ2-7; no firm D call. The germline gives CDR1 SEHNR, CDR2 FQNEAQ (reference sequence). CDR3 size: 12 residues. V was clipped by 5 bases and J by 2 bases, with 7 bases between them. CDR3 sequence: CASSRDAYEQYF. CDR3 DNA: TGTGCCAGCAGCCGAGATGCCTACGAGCAGTACTTC. The variable domain in full, with the rest retrieved from reference TRBV7-9 and TRBJ2-7, is DTGVSQNPRHKITKRGQNVTFRCDPISEHNRLYWYRQTLGQGPEFLTYFQNEAQLEKSRLLSDRFSAERPKGSFSTLEIQRTEQGDSAMYLCASSRDAYEQYFGPGTRLTVT.

The V call is TRBV28, the J call TRBJ1-5, with D possibly matching TRBD1 (6 bases). Per germline, CDR1 MDHEN and CDR2 SYDVKM. The length of the CDR3 is 14 residues. V gave up 6 bases and J gave up 2 bases, with 11 bases separating them. DNA for the CDR3: TGTGCCAGCAGAGTGACAGGAGGCAATCAGCCCCAGCATTTT. Protein sequence: CASRVTGGNQPQHF.

In nucleotides, the CDR3 is TGTGCCAGCAGCCCCCCGGTGGTGGGGGGCTACGAGCAGTACTTC. It is translated as CASSPPVVGGYEQYF. V and J are TRBV28 and TRBJ2-7, with D possibly TRBD2 on 6 matching bases. Deletions cut 6 bases from V and 3 bases from J, with 18 bases between. Germline-derived CDR1 and CDR2 are MDHEN and SYDVKM. The CDR3 runs to 15 residues.

The gene calls are TRBV19 and TRBJ1-3; D is ambiguous. The CDR3 is made up of 14 amino acids. V was shortened by 3 bases and J by 0 bases, with 6 bases between the two germline ends. The V gene's germline CDR1 is LNHDA and CDR2 SQIVND (reference sequence). The CDR3 bases are TGTGCCAGTAGTATGAGCCCCTCTGGAAACACCATATATTTT. Protein: CASSMSPSGNTIYF. Complete variable domain (other parts from reference TRBV19 and TRBJ1-3): DGGITQSPKYLFRKEGQNVTLSCEQNLNHDAMYWYRQDPGQGLRLIYYSQIVNDFQKGDIAEGYSVSREKKESFPLTVTSAQKNPTAFYLCASSMSPSGNTIYFGEGSWLTVV.

The CDR3 region is CASSLIRTGVSNSPLHF. The CDR3 region has the DNA TGTGCCAGCAGCTTAATCAGGACAGGGGTTAGTAATTCACCCCTCCACTTT. The rearrangement links TRBV7-9 to TRBJ1-6; 9 bases match TRBD1. The length of the CDR3 is 17 residues. Trimming removed 2 bases from V and 6 bases from J; junction bases left unmatched: 8. Germline V gene sequence: CDR1 SEHNR, CDR2 FQNEAQ (reference sequence).

The V call is TRBV9, the J call TRBJ2-6, with 8 nucleotides matching TRBD1. The V segment lost 3 bases and the J segment 3 bases; nucleotides outside the gene matches: 5. Germline V gene lookup returns CDR1 SGDLS and CDR2 YYNGEE. The CDR3 runs 16 residues. Here the CDR3 DNA reads TGTGCCAGCAGCGGTTTGACAGGGGTTGGGGCCAACGTCCTGACTTTC. Its translation is CASSGLTGVGANVLTF.

The chain recombines TRBV9 with TRBJ2-7, with D possibly TRBD1 on 6 matching bases. This CDR3 region has 15 residues. Germline CDR1 and CDR2: SGDLS and YYNGEE. Trimming stripped 4 bases from V and 2 bases from J, with 16 bases between. The CDR3 is CASSPQPTGTYEQYF. The CDR3 nucleotides are TGTGCCAGCAGCCCACAACCCACAGGGACCTACGAGCAGTACTTC.

The rearrangement joins TRBV20-1 to TRBJ1-5; TRBD1 might be the D (5 bases). In germline, CDR1 is DFQATT, CDR2 SNEGSKA (reference sequence). V lost 3 bases, J lost 0 bases, and 12 bases lay in between. The CDR3 runs 15 residues. The CDR3 bases are TGCAGTGCTAGTAACAGGCGTTATAGCAATCAGCCCCAGCATTTT. This translates into CSASNRRYSNQPQHF.

The CDR3 region is CASSDRTSGVGWVDTQYF. In DNA, the CDR3 is TGCGCCAGCAGTGATAGGACTAGCGGGGTGGGTTGGGTAGATACGCAGTATTTT. This chain joins TRBV10-1 and TRBJ2-3; 12 bases are shared with TRBD2. The junction had 12 bases not matched to a gene; V was cut back by 3 bases and J by 5 bases. This CDR3 region has 18 residues. Germline values: CDR1 WNHNN, CDR2 SYGVQD (reference sequence).

The rearrangement links TRBV30 to TRBJ1-5; no reliable D call. The germline gives CDR1 GTSNPN, CDR2 SVGIG (reference sequence). V shed 1 base and J shed 2 bases, with 15 bases lying between them. The CDR3 has 16 amino acids. DNA of the CDR3: TGTGCCTGGAGTGCAAATTCATTTCGCGGCAATCAGCCCCAGCATTTT. Protein product: CAWSANSFRGNQPQHF.